This TCR beta chain is drawn from a study of blood T cell repertoires in COVID-19. Study details: Samples representing acute and convalescent COVID-19 were sourced from the United States, Italy and Spain. T cells, B-cell-depleted T cells, or PBMCs supplied cDNA or gDNA.

In the original analysis: Amplification from reference gene primers served as the basis for estimated nucleated cell counts. The assay was immunoSEQ multiplex PCR, and TCRdb's table has in-frame clones only and misses some. Clone size and the V and J calls come from that table; the DNA yielded D and trimming. Here the sample spans more than 120,000 clones, 75% to 90% being singletons. The V gene lost 2 bases and the J gene lost 3 bases, with 11 bases spanning the gap. The CDR3 runs 15 residues. Germline CDR1 and CDR2: KGHSH and LQKENI. Sequencing used peripheral blood. This receptor was taken from a human donor in a cohort sampled during active COVID-19. This sequence joins TRBV18 and TRBJ2-4; D is unclear. The CDR3 bases are TGTGCCAGCTCACCAGAGGTGTTGGGCAAAAACATTCAGTACTTC. Encoded protein: CASSPEVLGKNIQYF.